This is a list of T cell receptor beta chains from one sample in a study of OX40 agonist ivuxolimab in advanced cancers. Sequencing was performed with immunoSEQ multiplex PCR; in TCRdb, only in-frame clones are kept and a portion is missing. There are about 61,000 clones in the sample; 86% occur only once, and about 1.2% lies in the top ten. The sample was CD4+ or CD8+ T cells sorted from blood, taken in a trial of the OX40 agonist ivuxolimab. Receptor source: an adult with an advanced solid tumor such as melanoma, head and neck, liver or kidney cancer. CDR3s include the opening cysteine and the closing phenylalanine or tryptophan. D genes are given only for firm matches. Not every row has a clone size; where given, it reads once, few, many or a size class.

clone size,J gene,V gene,D gene,CDR3 DNA,CDR3 protein
-,TRBJ2-2,TRBV5-1,-,TGCGCCAGCAGCTTGGCCGGGACCTCGAACACCGGGGAGCTGTTTTTT,CASSLAGTSNTGELFF
-,TRBJ1-1,TRBV18,-,TGTGCCAGCTCACCAGTACCAGGGGTTAGGACTGAAGCTTTCTTT,CASSPVPGVRTEAFF
once,TRBJ1-1,TRBV5-4,-,TGTGCCAGCAGCTCCACGAAGGGGTTAATCATGAACACTGAAGCTTTCTTT,CASSSTKGLIMNTEAFF
-,TRBJ2-7,TRBV9,-,TGTGCCAGCAGCGTATACGTAGTTGGGGTTGGGGAGCAGTACTTC,CASSVYVVGVGEQYF
-,TRBJ2-3,TRBV27,TRBD2,TGTGCCAGCAGTGGACACAGGGGACTAGCGGGCTGGGATACGCAGTATTTT,CASSGHRGLAGWDTQYF
-,TRBJ2-6,TRBV19,-,TGTGCCAGCACCCCGCGGGGACTCCCCTATTTGGGGGCCAACGTCCTGACTTTC,CASTPRGLPYLGANVLTF
-,TRBJ2-7,TRBV18,TRBD1,TGTGCCAGCGGGACAGGGGGCAACTACGAGCAGTACTTC,CASGTGGNYEQYF
few,TRBJ1-2,TRBV18,-,TGTGCCAGCTCACCACTGTCTAGAGGCCAGGGGAAGGATGGCTACACCTTC,CASSPLSRGQGKDGYTF
-,TRBJ1-5,TRBV15,-,TGTGCCACCAGCAGAGATCTGGGGGGGAGCAATCAGCCCCAGCATTTT,CATSRDLGGSNQPQHF
few,TRBJ2-5,TRBV12-5,-,TGTGCTAGTGGGCCCGCGGTCGTCCGGACCCAGTACTTC,CASGPAVVRTQYF
-,TRBJ2-2,TRBV6-5,-,TGTGCCAGCAGTTACAGGGGTGCCCATGGCGGGGAGCTGTTTTTT,CASSYRGAHGGELFF